What follows describes a single TCR beta chain. This clone is categorized as medium-sized (0.01 to 0.1%). The antigen this receptor binds is unknown. Base qualities are not recorded, but no much larger clone differs from it by a single base. TCRbeta CDR3 regions were amplified from genomic DNA by means of the immunoSEQ Assay, a bias-controlled multiplex PCR. In the source study's methods: Within the assay, amplification of reference gene primers was used to estimate how many nucleated cells each sample contained. Sequence reads were collapsed and filtered to measure the absolute abundance of every unique TCRbeta CDR3 rearrangement. For each sample, productive Simpson clonality was calculated by taking the square root of Simpson's diversity index across productive rearrangements. TCRdb obtained this table from immuneACCESS and retained in-frame rearrangements with V and J assigned. These tables miss some clones; where compared with another copy, unresolved V genes account for less than half of the shortfall, and the remainder is unexplained. V and J calls and clone size are copied from that table; D and trimming were computed from the DNA. The sample has approximately 82,000 clones on record, about 81% of them singletons. The top ten clones comprise 10% to 15% of the sample.

The data originate from a study of blood T cell repertoires in COVID-19 (dated by TCRdb to 2020 to 2021). General notes on the study: Samples covering the acute and convalescent phases of COVID-19 were provided by collaborators in the United States, Italy and Spain. Where HLA class I and class II types were available, the types were taken from metadata supplied by the sample provider, not from assay-based typing. Sample metadata almost always included a de-identified subject ID, COVID-19 status, age in years and sex. The repertoires were made available in a free public database intended to serve as a resource for research on the immune response to SARS-CoV-2. Samples were obtained from the ongoing ImmuneRACE study (first 160 participants) and from roughly 1,300 subjects provided by 6 global collaborators. Deeply sampled blood TCRbeta repertoires from subjects exposed to, actively infected with, or recovered from COVID-19 were included in the dataset. The prospective study material was composed of cDNA or gDNA derived from T cells, B-cell-depleted T cells, or PBMCs. Overall study outcomes, separate from this receptor: Clinical and demographic metadata were provided uncurated, with the amount varying by source and participant.

Whole blood was collected in K2EDTA tubes by collaborating institutions according to the institutions' own protocols. For TCRbeta analysis, collaborators shipped samples as frozen whole blood, isolated PBMCs, or DNA extracted from either of those sample types. The sequenced sample was peripheral blood. The receptor was derived from a human donor in a cohort sampled during active COVID-19.

Read as DNA, the sequence is TGCGCCAGCAGTTACTCCATTCGGGGACAAAGTGGCTACACCTTC. Its coded protein is CASSYSIRGQSGYTF. The chain was built from TRBV5-1 and TRBJ1-2; TRBD1 is possibly the D segment (6 matching bases). Per the germline V gene, SGHRS is the CDR1 and YFSETQ is the CDR2. Counted from cysteine to phenylalanine, this CDR3 has 15 amino acids. Of the read, only the CDR3 DNA is kept; its 45 bases are in frame from base 1. V loses 5 bases, J loses 7 bases, and the germline ends lie 21 bases apart.